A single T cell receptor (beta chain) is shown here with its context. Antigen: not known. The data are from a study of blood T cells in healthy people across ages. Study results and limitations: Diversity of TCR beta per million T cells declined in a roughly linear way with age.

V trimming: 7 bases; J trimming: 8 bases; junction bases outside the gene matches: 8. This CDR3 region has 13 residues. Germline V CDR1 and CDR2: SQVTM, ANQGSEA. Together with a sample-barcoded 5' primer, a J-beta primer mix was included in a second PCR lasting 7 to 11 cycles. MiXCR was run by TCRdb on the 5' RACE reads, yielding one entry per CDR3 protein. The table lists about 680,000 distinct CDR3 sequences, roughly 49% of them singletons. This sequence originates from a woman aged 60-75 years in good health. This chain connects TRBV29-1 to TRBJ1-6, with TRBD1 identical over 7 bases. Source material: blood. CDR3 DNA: TGCAGCGCCAAGACAGGGAAAGATTCACCCCTCCACTTT. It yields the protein CSAKTGKDSPLHF.